Sequencing of this T cell receptor beta chain was carried out in a study of T cells in localized non-small cell lung cancer. CDR3 size: 13 residues. V lost 8 bases, J lost 1 base, and 11 bases lay in between. Germline values: CDR1 MDHEN, CDR2 SYDVKM. Assay used: immunoSEQ multiplex PCR; TCRdb lists only in-frame clones, some missing. The sample records about 72,000 clones, roughly 84% being singletons. This TCR derives from a female donor at least 60 years old with stage I lung adenocarcinoma. The rearrangement links TRBV28 to TRBJ1-1; D perhaps matches TRBD1 (5 bases). The sequencing used peripheral blood, collected before any cancer treatment. CDR3 nucleotides: TGTGCCAGCGGAGGGGTGGCGAACACTGAAGCTTTCTTT. Translated, it gives CASGGVANTEAFF.